The rows below give T cell receptor beta chains drawn from one sample of a study of Ad26.COV2.S vaccination and SARS-CoV-2 variants. Clones were sequenced by immunoSEQ multiplex PCR, and TCRdb holds only the in-frame ones, with some missing. The table includes about 400,000 clones, around 91% detected once. This specimen was peripheral blood, taken in a trial of Ad26.COV2.S vaccine versus placebo. The receptors originated from a person aged 18-60 years who received the Ad26.COV2.S COVID-19 vaccine or a placebo. CDR3s include the opening cysteine and the closing phenylalanine or tryptophan. The D gene is left open where the match is weak. Clone size appears in some rows only: once, few, many, or a class for an expanded clone.

CDR3 DNA: TGTGCCAGCAGTTTATCCGGGACAGGGGGAGGCTACACCTTC; CDR3 protein: CASSLSGTGGGYTF; D gene: TRBD1; clone size: -; J gene: TRBJ1-2; V gene: TRBV27
CDR3 DNA: TGTGCCAGCAGCTTGGGAGGGGTCGGTGAAGCTTTCTTT; CDR3 protein: CASSLGGVGEAFF; D gene: -; clone size: -; J gene: TRBJ1-1; V gene: TRBV11-2
CDR3 DNA: TGCGCCAGCAGCCAGGGACAGGGGGCCTACAATGAGCAGTTCTTC; CDR3 protein: CASSQGQGAYNEQFF; D gene: TRBD1; clone size: once; J gene: TRBJ2-1; V gene: TRBV4-1
CDR3 DNA: TGTGCCAGCAGTTACGTCATGAATGAAAAACTGTTTTTT; CDR3 protein: CASSYVMNEKLFF; D gene: -; clone size: -; J gene: TRBJ1-4; V gene: TRBV6-5
CDR3 DNA: TGTGCCAGCAGCCTGTGGACAGATAATTCACCCCTCCACTTT; CDR3 protein: CASSLWTDNSPLHF; D gene: -; clone size: once; J gene: TRBJ1-6; V gene: TRBV7-9
CDR3 DNA: TGCGCCAGTTTAAAGACCGCATCATTCAATGGCTACACCTTC; CDR3 protein: CASLKTASFNGYTF; D gene: -; clone size: -; J gene: TRBJ1-2; V gene: TRBV10-2
CDR3 DNA: TGTGCCTGGAGTGTGGAAGGTCGGGGGCAGTACTTC; CDR3 protein: CAWSVEGRGQYF; D gene: -; clone size: -; J gene: TRBJ2-7; V gene: TRBV30
CDR3 DNA: TGTGCCAGCAGTTTGAGTTTCGAATATGGCTACACCTTC; CDR3 protein: CASSLSFEYGYTF; D gene: -; clone size: -; J gene: TRBJ1-2; V gene: TRBV12-3/TRBV12-4
CDR3 DNA: TGTGCCAGCCAAGGCACAGGGGGCAATGAGCAGTTCTTC; CDR3 protein: CASQGTGGNEQFF; D gene: TRBD1; clone size: -; J gene: TRBJ2-1; V gene: TRBV7-3
CDR3 DNA: TGTGCCAGCAGCTGGTCCGGGACTAGCGGTTACAATGAGCAGTTCTTC; CDR3 protein: CASSWSGTSGYNEQFF; D gene: TRBD2; clone size: -; J gene: TRBJ2-1; V gene: TRBV5-5
CDR3 DNA: TGTGCCAGCAGCCCGCAGGGCCCTTCCTACGAGCAGTACTTC; CDR3 protein: CASSPQGPSYEQYF; D gene: -; clone size: -; J gene: TRBJ2-7; V gene: TRBV7-6
CDR3 DNA: TGTGCCATCAGTGAGGGAGTGAGGGGACAGGGGGCGTCGGATACGCAGTATTTT; CDR3 protein: CAISEGVRGQGASDTQYF; D gene: TRBD1; clone size: -; J gene: TRBJ2-3; V gene: TRBV10-3
CDR3 DNA: TGTGCCAGCAGTGAATGGCAGGGTACCAGCAATCAGCCCCAGCATTTT; CDR3 protein: CASSEWQGTSNQPQHF; D gene: -; clone size: few; J gene: TRBJ1-5; V gene: TRBV6-1
CDR3 DNA: TGTGCCAGCAGATCCCCGGGACTAGCGGGTTCTTACGAGCAGTACTTC; CDR3 protein: CASRSPGLAGSYEQYF; D gene: TRBD2; clone size: -; J gene: TRBJ2-7; V gene: TRBV6-6
CDR3 DNA: TGTGCCAGACGGACTAGCGGGAAGGGGAGCTCCTACGAGCAGTACTTC; CDR3 protein: CARRTSGKGSSYEQYF; D gene: TRBD2; clone size: -; J gene: TRBJ2-7; V gene: TRBV14
CDR3 DNA: TGTGCCAGCAGTATCTCTTTGAGCCAGCCCCAGCATTTT; CDR3 protein: CASSISLSQPQHF; D gene: -; clone size: -; J gene: TRBJ1-5; V gene: TRBV28
CDR3 DNA: TGTGCCAGCAGCTTATACACTAGCGGGAGGGCTGATACGCAGTATTTT; CDR3 protein: CASSLYTSGRADTQYF; D gene: TRBD2; clone size: once; J gene: TRBJ2-3; V gene: TRBV9
CDR3 DNA: TGTGCCAGCAGCTTGGACAGGCCGTCTGGGCAGTACTTC; CDR3 protein: CASSLDRPSGQYF; D gene: TRBD1; clone size: -; J gene: TRBJ2-7; V gene: TRBV7-9
CDR3 DNA: TGTGCCAGCAGCTTCGCAGGGAGCAATCAGCCCCAGCATTTT; CDR3 protein: CASSFAGSNQPQHF; D gene: -; clone size: -; J gene: TRBJ1-5; V gene: TRBV7-2
CDR3 DNA: TGTGCCAGCAGCTTAATGGGACAGGGCCAAGAGACCCAGTACTTC; CDR3 protein: CASSLMGQGQETQYF; D gene: TRBD1; clone size: few; J gene: TRBJ2-5; V gene: TRBV11-1
CDR3 DNA: TGTGCCAGCAGCCCCACAGGGGCAGGGGAGAACACTGAAGCTTTCTTT; CDR3 protein: CASSPTGAGENTEAFF; D gene: TRBD1; clone size: -; J gene: TRBJ1-1; V gene: TRBV7-8
CDR3 DNA: TGTGCCAGCTCACGGGACGGCTACAATGAGCAGTTCTTC; CDR3 protein: CASSRDGYNEQFF; D gene: -; clone size: -; J gene: TRBJ2-1; V gene: TRBV18
CDR3 DNA: TGTGCCAGCAGCCATCAGGGTGCTGATAATTCACCCCTCCACTTT; CDR3 protein: CASSHQGADNSPLHF; D gene: -; clone size: -; J gene: TRBJ1-6; V gene: TRBV5-4
CDR3 DNA: TGTGCCAGCAGTTACGACAGGGGCGTGGATGAGCAGTTCTTC; CDR3 protein: CASSYDRGVDEQFF; D gene: TRBD1; clone size: -; J gene: TRBJ2-1; V gene: TRBV7-2